This T cell receptor beta chain was documented in a study of T cells after yellow fever vaccination (dated by TCRdb to the late 2010s). Study-level background: The SMART-Seq v4 Ultra Low Input RNA kit was used to prepare libraries from fractions with low cell numbers. To track T-cell clones before and after primary and booster YFV17D yellow fever vaccination, bulk TCR alpha and beta repertoires were sequenced longitudinally. Bulk PBMC replicates and cell subsets were isolated from blood drawn at multiple timepoints before and after both primary and secondary immunization. Two healthy male donors made up the cohort, one aged 18 to 29 years and the other aged 30 to 40 years.

Synthesis of TCR cDNA relied on 5'RACE template switching, a step that introduced a universal primer site along with unique molecular identifiers. Priming of cDNA synthesis was performed from both the TCR alpha and TCR beta constant segments. Libraries were amplified in two PCR steps, with sample barcodes and sequencing adapters added in the second step. Libraries were sequenced on Illumina HiSeq 2500 (2x100 bp) or NovaSeq (2x150 bp). The authors processed their data as follows. Demultiplexing of reads and collapsing into UMI consensus sequences were performed with MIGEC, and V(D)J alignment was carried out with MiXCR. Vaccine-responding clonotypes were defined with edgeR using replicate PBMC samples, requiring FDR below 0.01 and a log2 fold change above 5 up to day 15. Bulk clonotypes were assigned CD4 or CD8 identity according to which sequenced CD4 or CD8 repertoire held them at higher abundance. TCRdb redid the processing of the public reads, applying fastp at Q25 and MiXCR, and retained in-frame beta chains. Rows matching on CDR3 protein sequence are summarized as one entry with the most common DNA and genes. TCRdb's processing, not the authors' own work, is the source of the V and J calls. The table for this sample lists about 320,000 distinct CDR3 sequences; 6.8% of them were counted only once. Roughly a sixth of the sample rests with the top ten.

The treatment or condition label, as the study defines it: live attenuated yellow fever vaccine strain. At each blood-draw timepoint, two biological replicates of bulk PBMCs were obtained. PBMCs were isolated from peripheral blood using a standard Ficoll-Paque protocol. TriZol was used to extract RNA from bulk PBMCs, from CD4 and CD8 fractions, and from dextramer-positive and dextramer-negative fractions. From cysteine to phenylalanine, the CDR3 is 16 amino acids long. Just the 48-base CDR3 DNA is kept, in frame starting at base 1. Overall results and qualifications from the work: After the booster, most of the clones that had expanded following primary vaccination were detected again (just under 97% of CD4 and roughly 90% of CD8), which suggests that memory was broadly maintained. The secondary T-cell response was weaker than the primary response but faster, peaking on day 5 instead of day 15. A small share of clonotypes occurred in both CD4 and CD8 compartments, likely arising from convergent recombination. Because abundant contaminating clonotypes from the bulk population could be contained in FACS-sorted repertoires, computational filtering was required. Because the study included only a couple of donors, the extent to which the findings can be generalized is limited.

The sample holds a few counts of this clonotype. It lacks a known antigen. Sequence at one end of the junction differs from germline and may be a read error. This TCR derives from a young man who received the YFV17D yellow fever vaccine. The source was PBMCs, collected about 49 days after the first yellow fever vaccination. Recombination linked TRBV12-3 or TRBV12-4 to TRBJ2-1; TRBD2 aligns with 12 central bases. Here is the DNA: TGTGCCAGCAGTCTAGCTAGCGGGGGGGCTTTGGATGAGCAGTTCTTC. It translates as CASSLASGGALDEQFF.